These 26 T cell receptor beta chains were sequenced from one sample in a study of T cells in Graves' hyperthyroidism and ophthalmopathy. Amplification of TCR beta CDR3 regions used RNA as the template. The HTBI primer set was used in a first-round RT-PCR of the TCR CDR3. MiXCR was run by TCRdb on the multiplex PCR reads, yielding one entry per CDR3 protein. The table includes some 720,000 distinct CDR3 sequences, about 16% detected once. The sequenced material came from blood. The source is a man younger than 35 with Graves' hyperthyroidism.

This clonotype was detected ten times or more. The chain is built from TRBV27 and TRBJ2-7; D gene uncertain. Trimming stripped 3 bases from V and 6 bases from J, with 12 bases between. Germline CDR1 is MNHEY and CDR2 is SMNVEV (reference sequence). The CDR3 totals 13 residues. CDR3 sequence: CASSLAPLGEQYF. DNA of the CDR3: TGTGCCAGCAGTTTGGCACCTCTAGGCGAGCAGTACTTC.

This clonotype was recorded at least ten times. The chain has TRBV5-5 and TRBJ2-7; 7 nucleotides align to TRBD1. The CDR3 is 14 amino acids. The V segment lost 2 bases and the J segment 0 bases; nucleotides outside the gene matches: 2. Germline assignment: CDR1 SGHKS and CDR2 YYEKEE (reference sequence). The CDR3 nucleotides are TGTGCCAGCAGCTTACAGGGGAACTCCTACGAGCAGTACTTC. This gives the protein CASSLQGNSYEQYF.

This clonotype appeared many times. Written as DNA, the CDR3 is TGTGCCAGCACCCGGGACCCGGGGACTGAAGCTTTCTTT. It is translated as CASTRDPGTEAFF. This chain uses TRBV2 with TRBJ1-1, with a tentative D call TRBD1 (5 bases). The CDR3 contains 13 residues. Per the germline V gene, CDR1 is SNHLY and CDR2 is FYNNEI. The V end was cut by 7 bases, the J end by 5 bases, with 14 bases between. Filled out from reference TRBV2 and TRBJ1-1, the complete variable domain reads EPEVTQTPSHQVTQMGQEVILRCVPISNHLYFYWYRQILGQKVEFLVSFYNNEISEKSEIFDDQFSVERPDGSNFTLKIRSTKLEDSAMYFCASTRDPGTEAFFGQGTRLTVV.

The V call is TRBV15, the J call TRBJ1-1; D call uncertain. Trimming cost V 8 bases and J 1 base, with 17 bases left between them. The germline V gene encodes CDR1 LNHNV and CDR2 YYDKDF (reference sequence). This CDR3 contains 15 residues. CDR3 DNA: TGTGCCACCGGGATAGGAGGTATGGAGAACACTGAAGCTTTCTTT. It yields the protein CATGIGGMENTEAFF.

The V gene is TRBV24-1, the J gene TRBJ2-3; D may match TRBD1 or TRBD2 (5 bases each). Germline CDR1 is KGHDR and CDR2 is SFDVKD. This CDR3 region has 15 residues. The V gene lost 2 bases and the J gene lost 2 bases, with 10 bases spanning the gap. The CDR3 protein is CATSDYTGPTDTQYF. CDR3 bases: TGTGCCACCAGTGATTACACGGGGCCCACAGATACGCAGTATTTT.

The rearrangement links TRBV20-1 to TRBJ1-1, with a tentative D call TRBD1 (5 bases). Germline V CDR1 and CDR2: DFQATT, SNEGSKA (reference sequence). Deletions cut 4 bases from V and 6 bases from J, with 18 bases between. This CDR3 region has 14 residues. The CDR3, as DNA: TGCAGTGCTACCCCACCCGGCAGGGTCTCTGAAGCTTTCTTT. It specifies CSATPPGRVSEAFF.

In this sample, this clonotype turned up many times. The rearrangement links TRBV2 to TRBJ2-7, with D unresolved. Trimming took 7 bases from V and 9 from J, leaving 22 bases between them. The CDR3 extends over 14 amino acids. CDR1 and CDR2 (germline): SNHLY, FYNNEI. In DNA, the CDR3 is TGTGCCAGCACTCCTGCGTTAGACCTACGTGGGCAGTACTTC. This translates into CASTPALDLRGQYF.

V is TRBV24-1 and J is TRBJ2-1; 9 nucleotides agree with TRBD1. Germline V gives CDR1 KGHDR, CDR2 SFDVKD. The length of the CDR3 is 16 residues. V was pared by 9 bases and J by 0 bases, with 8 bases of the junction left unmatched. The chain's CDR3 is CATGEQGASSYNEQFF. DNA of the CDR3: TGTGCCACCGGGGAACAGGGGGCTAGCTCCTACAATGAGCAGTTCTTC.

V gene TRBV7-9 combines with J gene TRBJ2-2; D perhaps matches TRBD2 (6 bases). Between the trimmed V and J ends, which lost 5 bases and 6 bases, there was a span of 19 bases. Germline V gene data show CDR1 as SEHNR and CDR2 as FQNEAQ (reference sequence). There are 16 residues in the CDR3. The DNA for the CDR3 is TGTGCCAGCAGCCACGTGGGGGGTCGACCTCCCGGGGAGCTGTTTTTT. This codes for CASSHVGGRPPGELFF.

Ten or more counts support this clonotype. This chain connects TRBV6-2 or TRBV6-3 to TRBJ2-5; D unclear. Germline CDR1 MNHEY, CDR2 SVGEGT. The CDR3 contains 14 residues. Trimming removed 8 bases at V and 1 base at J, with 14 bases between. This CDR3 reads CASRWARSQETQYF. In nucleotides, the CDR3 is TGTGCCAGCCGCTGGGCTAGAAGCCAAGAGACCCAGTACTTC.

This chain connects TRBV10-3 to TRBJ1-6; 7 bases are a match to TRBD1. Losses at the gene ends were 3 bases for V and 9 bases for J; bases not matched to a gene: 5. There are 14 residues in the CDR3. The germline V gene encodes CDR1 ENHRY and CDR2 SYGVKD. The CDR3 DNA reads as TGTGCCATCAGTGACTCGCAGGGGGGTTCACCCCTCCACTTT. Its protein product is CAISDSQGGSPLHF.

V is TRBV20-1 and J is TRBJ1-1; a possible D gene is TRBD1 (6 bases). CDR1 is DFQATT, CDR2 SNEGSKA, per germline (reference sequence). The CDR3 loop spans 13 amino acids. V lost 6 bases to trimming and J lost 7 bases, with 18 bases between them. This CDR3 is CSARGDIRGEAFF. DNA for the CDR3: TGCAGTGCAAGGGGGGACATCAGAGGTGAAGCTTTCTTT.

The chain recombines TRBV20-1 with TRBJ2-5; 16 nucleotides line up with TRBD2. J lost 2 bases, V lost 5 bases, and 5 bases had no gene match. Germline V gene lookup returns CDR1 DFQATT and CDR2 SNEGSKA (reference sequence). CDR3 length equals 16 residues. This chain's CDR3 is CSAQGLAGGNQETQYF. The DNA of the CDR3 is TGCAGTGCTCAGGGACTAGCGGGAGGGAATCAAGAGACCCAGTACTTC.

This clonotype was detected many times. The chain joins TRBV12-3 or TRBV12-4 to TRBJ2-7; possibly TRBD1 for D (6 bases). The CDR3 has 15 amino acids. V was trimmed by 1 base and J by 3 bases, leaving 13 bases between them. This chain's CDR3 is CASSLEGQQNYEQYF. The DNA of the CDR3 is TGTGCCAGCAGTTTAGAAGGACAGCAAAACTACGAGCAGTACTTC.

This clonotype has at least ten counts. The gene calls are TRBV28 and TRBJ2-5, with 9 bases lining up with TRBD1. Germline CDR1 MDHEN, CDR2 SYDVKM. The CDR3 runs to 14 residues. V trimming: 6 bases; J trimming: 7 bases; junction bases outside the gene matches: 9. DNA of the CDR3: TGTGCCAGCAGGACCCATGGGACAGGGCCGACCCAGTACTTC. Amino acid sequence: CASRTHGTGPTQYF.

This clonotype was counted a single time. Here the CDR3 DNA reads TGCAGCGTTCAAAAGGACAGAAGCCGATACAATGAGCAGTTCTTC. Its translation is CSVQKDRSRYNEQFF. V and J are TRBV29-1 and TRBJ2-1; TRBD1 is a possible D gene (6 bases). Trimming pared 5 bases from V and 4 bases from J, leaving 18 bases between. Germline V gene sequence: CDR1 SQVTM, CDR2 ANQGSEA. The CDR3 contains 15 residues.

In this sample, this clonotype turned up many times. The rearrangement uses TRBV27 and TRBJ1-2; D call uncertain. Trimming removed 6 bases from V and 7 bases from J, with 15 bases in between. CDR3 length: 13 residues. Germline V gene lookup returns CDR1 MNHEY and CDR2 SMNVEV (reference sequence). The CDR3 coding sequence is TGTGCCAGCAGCCTTTCAGGAGGTATTGGCTACACCTTC. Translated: CASSLSGGIGYTF.

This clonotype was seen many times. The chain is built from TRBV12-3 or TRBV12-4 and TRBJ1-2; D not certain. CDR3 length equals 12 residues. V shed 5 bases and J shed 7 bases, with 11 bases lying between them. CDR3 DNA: TGTGCCAGCAGTCTAATGGTCGGTGGCTACACCTTC. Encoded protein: CASSLMVGGYTF.

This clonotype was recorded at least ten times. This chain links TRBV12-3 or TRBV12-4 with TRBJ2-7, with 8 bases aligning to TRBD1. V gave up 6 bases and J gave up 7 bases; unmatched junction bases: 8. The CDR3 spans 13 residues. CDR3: CASSLNRGIEQYF. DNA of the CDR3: TGTGCCAGCAGCCTGAACAGGGGGATTGAGCAGTACTTC.

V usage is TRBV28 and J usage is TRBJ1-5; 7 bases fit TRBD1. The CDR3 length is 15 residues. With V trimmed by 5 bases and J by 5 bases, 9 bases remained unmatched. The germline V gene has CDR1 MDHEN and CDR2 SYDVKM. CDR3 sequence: CASSQHRGVDQPQHF. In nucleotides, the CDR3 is TGTGCCAGCAGTCAGCACAGGGGTGTAGATCAGCCCCAGCATTTT. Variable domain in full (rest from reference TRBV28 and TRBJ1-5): DVKVTQSSRYLVKRTGEKVFLECVQDMDHENMFWYRQDPGLGLRLIYFSYDVKMKEKGDIPEGYSVSREKKERFSLILESASTNQTSMYLCASSQHRGVDQPQHFGDGTRLSIL.

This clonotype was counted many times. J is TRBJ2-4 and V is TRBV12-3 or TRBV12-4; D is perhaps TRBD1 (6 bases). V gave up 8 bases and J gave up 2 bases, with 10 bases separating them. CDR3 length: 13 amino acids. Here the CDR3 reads CASLQGSKNIQYF. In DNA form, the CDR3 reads TGTGCCAGCCTACAGGGATCCAAAAACATTCAGTACTTC.

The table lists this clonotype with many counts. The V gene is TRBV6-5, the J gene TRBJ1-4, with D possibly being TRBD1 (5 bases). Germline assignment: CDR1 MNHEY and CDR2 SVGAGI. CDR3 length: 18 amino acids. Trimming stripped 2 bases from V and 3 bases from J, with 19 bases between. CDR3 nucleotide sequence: TGTGCCAGCAGTTACACCTTCACCTCAACGGGGCCTAATGAAAAACTGTTTTTT. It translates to CASSYTFTSTGPNEKLFF.

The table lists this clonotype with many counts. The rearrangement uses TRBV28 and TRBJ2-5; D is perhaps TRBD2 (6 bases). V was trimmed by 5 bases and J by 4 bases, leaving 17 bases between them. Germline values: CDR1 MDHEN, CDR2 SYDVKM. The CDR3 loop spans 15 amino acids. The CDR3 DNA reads TGTGCCAGCAGTAATGGGGGGAGGCGGAGAGAGACCCAGTACTTC. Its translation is CASSNGGRRRETQYF.

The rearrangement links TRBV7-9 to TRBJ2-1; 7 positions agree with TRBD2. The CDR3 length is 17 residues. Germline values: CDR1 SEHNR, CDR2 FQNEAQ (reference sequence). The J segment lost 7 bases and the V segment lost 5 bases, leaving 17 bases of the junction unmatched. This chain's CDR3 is CASSPHRWTRDINEQFF. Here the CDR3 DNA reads TGTGCCAGCAGCCCCCATAGATGGACTAGGGATATTAATGAGCAGTTCTTC.

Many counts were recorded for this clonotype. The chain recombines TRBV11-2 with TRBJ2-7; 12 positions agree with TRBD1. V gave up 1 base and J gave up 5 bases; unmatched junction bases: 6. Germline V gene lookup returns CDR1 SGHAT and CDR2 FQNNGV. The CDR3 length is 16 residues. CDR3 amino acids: CASSLGFGTGGHEQYF. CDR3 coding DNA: TGTGCCAGCAGCTTAGGATTCGGGACAGGGGGCCACGAGCAGTACTTC.

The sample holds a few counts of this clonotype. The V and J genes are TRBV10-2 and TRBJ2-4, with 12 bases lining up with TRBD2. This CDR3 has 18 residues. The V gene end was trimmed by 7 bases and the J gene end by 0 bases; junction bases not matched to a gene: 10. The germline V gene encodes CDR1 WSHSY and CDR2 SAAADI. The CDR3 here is CASIPGLAGPLAKNIQYF. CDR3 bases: TGCGCCAGCATCCCCGGACTAGCGGGACCTCTAGCCAAAAACATTCAGTACTTC.